The rows below give T cell receptor beta chains drawn from one sample of a study of T cell responses to AZD1222 COVID-19 vaccine. Clones were sequenced by immunoSEQ multiplex PCR, and TCRdb holds only the in-frame ones, with some missing. In the table there are approximately 90,000 clones, almost 90% of which are singletons. The sequencing here drew on peripheral blood, taken on day 0 of AZD1222 vaccination. The receptors here all came from an adult in good health. CDR3s include the opening cysteine and the closing phenylalanine or tryptophan. The D gene is left open where the match is weak. Clone size is shown for a subset of rows, as once, few, many or a class of expanded clone.

v_gene	abundance	j_gene	d_gene	CDR3aa	CDR3nt
TRBV6-5	.	TRBJ1-4	.	CASRAGRNEKLFF	TGTGCCAGCAGGGCAGGGCGGAATGAAAAACTGTTTTTT
TRBV7-6	once	TRBJ2-7	TRBD2	CASSLTSGGPYEQYF	TGTGCCAGCAGCCTGACTAGCGGGGGACCATACGAGCAGTACTTC
TRBV5-1	.	TRBJ1-5	.	CASSSLEGRASNQPQHF	TGCGCCAGCAGCTCCCTCGAGGGTAGGGCAAGCAATCAGCCCCAGCATTTT
TRBV7-8	once	TRBJ1-2	.	CASSLAGMGANYGYTF	TGTGCCAGCAGCTTAGCAGGGATGGGGGCTAACTATGGCTACACCTTC
TRBV7-3	.	TRBJ1-6	.	CASSLGGGYNSPLHF	TGTGCCAGCAGCTTGGGGGGTGGCTATAATTCACCCCTCCACTTT
TRBV5-4	.	TRBJ2-5	TRBD1	CASSSRTGPQETQYF	TGTGCCAGCAGCTCGCGGACAGGGCCTCAAGAGACCCAGTACTTC
TRBV19	.	TRBJ1-2	.	CASSGPTGEGGYTF	TGTGCCAGTAGTGGGCCGACAGGAGAAGGTGGCTACACCTTC
TRBV7-2	.	TRBJ2-2	.	CASRPQGTGELFF	TGTGCCAGCAGGCCACAGGGCACCGGGGAGCTGTTTTTT
TRBV7-2	.	TRBJ2-2	.	CASRARGVAGELFF	TGTGCCAGCAGGGCCAGGGGGGTGGCCGGGGAGCTGTTTTTT
TRBV5-4	.	TRBJ1-2	.	CASSFTRGDGYTF	TGTGCCAGCAGCTTTACTCGCGGGGATGGCTACACCTTC
TRBV5-6	.	TRBJ1-2	.	CASSRGYGYTF	TGTGCCAGCAGTAGGGGCTATGGCTACACCTTC
TRBV6-5	.	TRBJ1-5	.	CASRSDGANQPQHF	TGTGCCAGCAGATCGGACGGGGCCAATCAGCCCCAGCATTTT
TRBV4-1	once	TRBJ1-5	.	CASSQGSSPQHF	TGCGCCAGCAGCCAAGGGTCCTCGCCCCAGCATTTT
TRBV7-9	.	TRBJ1-6	.	CASSPGRSYNSPLHF	TGTGCCAGCAGCCCCGGACGGAGCTATAATTCACCCCTCCACTTT
TRBV9	.	TRBJ1-5	.	CASSLTGGSNQPQHF	TGTGCCAGCAGTCTAACGGGAGGGAGCAATCAGCCCCAGCATTTT
TRBV5-5	.	TRBJ2-3	.	CASSLAGGAGDTQYF	TGTGCCAGCAGCTTGGCGGGGGGCGCAGGTGATACGCAGTATTTT
TRBV7-2	.	TRBJ2-2	.	CASSLGVWRANTGELFF	TGTGCCAGCAGCTTAGGAGTCTGGCGTGCGAACACCGGGGAGCTGTTTTTT
TRBV19	.	TRBJ2-5	.	CASNPTADRETQYF	TGTGCCAGTAACCCGACAGCGGATAGGGAGACCCAGTACTTC
TRBV30	.	TRBJ2-1	TRBD2	CAWSTTKEAGRRGNEQFF	TGTGCCTGGAGTACCACAAAAGAAGCGGGGCGGCGCGGCAATGAGCAGTTCTTC
TRBV19	.	TRBJ2-7	TRBD1	CASSLGTGLPYEQYF	TGTGCCAGTAGTTTGGGGACAGGCCTACCCTACGAGCAGTACTTC
TRBV5-1	.	TRBJ1-5	TRBD1	CASRDREDQPQHF	TGCGCCAGCCGGGACAGGGAGGATCAGCCCCAGCATTTT
TRBV7-9	.	TRBJ1-2	.	CASSLIGQLLHGYTF	TGTGCCAGCAGCTTAATCGGACAGCTCTTACATGGCTACACCTTC
TRBV30	.	TRBJ1-4	.	CAWSVRRATGKLFF	TGTGCCTGGAGTGTTAGGAGGGCCACTGGAAAACTGTTTTTT
TRBV6-5	.	TRBJ1-5	.	CASSYSGGNQPQHF	TGTGCCAGCAGTTACTCCGGGGGCAATCAGCCCCAGCATTTT
TRBV9	.	TRBJ2-1	TRBD1	CASSVERTGGGNEQFF	TGTGCCAGCAGCGTAGAAAGGACAGGGGGCGGGAATGAGCAGTTCTTC
TRBV12-3/TRBV12-4	.	TRBJ1-1	.	CASSFTTNTEAFF	TGTGCCAGCAGTTTTACTACCAACACTGAAGCTTTCTTT
TRBV6-6	.	TRBJ2-1	.	CASSSPAGWKDNEQFF	TGTGCCAGCAGCTCCCCAGCAGGGTGGAAAGACAATGAGCAGTTCTTC
TRBV3-1/TRBV3-2	.	TRBJ2-5	.	CASSQGKVGPQETQYF	TGTGCCAGCAGCCAAGGCAAGGTCGGACCTCAAGAGACCCAGTACTTC
TRBV2	.	TRBJ2-5	TRBD2	CASSQTGAGGETQYF	TGTGCCAGCAGCCAAACGGGGGCGGGAGGAGAGACCCAGTACTTC
TRBV6-5	.	TRBJ1-2	.	CASTPSSNYGYTF	TGTGCCAGCACACCCAGCTCCAACTATGGCTACACCTTC
TRBV11-2	once	TRBJ1-3	TRBD1	CASSFLLRQGVSGNTIYF	TGTGCCAGCAGCTTCCTGTTGAGACAGGGTGTATCTGGAAACACCATATATTTT
TRBV7-9	.	TRBJ1-2	.	CASNVLPSYGYTF	TGTGCCAGCAACGTTCTCCCGAGCTATGGCTACACCTTC
TRBV7-2	.	TRBJ1-2	.	CASSKHSTSYGYTF	TGTGCCAGCAGCAAGCACAGTACGAGCTATGGCTACACCTTC
TRBV5-8	.	TRBJ1-4	.	CASSLFPGTGEKLFF	TGTGCCAGCAGCTTGTTTCCAGGGACTGGCGAAAAACTGTTTTTT
TRBV27	.	TRBJ1-2	.	CASSLGLRGNYGYTF	TGTGCCAGCAGTTTAGGTCTTAGGGGAAACTATGGCTACACCTTC
TRBV19	.	TRBJ2-3	.	CASSIPAGTDTQYF	TGTGCCAGTAGTATTCCAGCGGGCACAGATACGCAGTATTTT
TRBV6-2/TRBV6-3	.	TRBJ1-5	.	CASSYVQDGNQPQHF	TGTGCCAGCAGTTACGTGCAGGACGGTAATCAGCCCCAGCATTTT
TRBV2	.	TRBJ2-1	.	CASSRLQGVSDNEQFF	TGTGCCAGCAGTCGATTACAGGGCGTTTCGGACAATGAGCAGTTCTTC
TRBV3-1/TRBV3-2	.	TRBJ2-7	TRBD2	CASSPRLAGTYEQYF	TGTGCCAGCAGCCCCCGACTAGCCGGTACCTACGAGCAGTACTTC
TRBV6-4	.	TRBJ1-6	TRBD1	CASQGENSPLHF	TGTGCCAGCCAGGGGGAGAATTCACCCCTCCACTTT
TRBV18	once	TRBJ1-5	TRBD1	CASSPYPGQSNQPQHF	TGTGCCAGCTCACCTTACCCGGGACAGAGCAATCAGCCCCAGCATTTT
TRBV4-1	once	TRBJ1-4	.	CASSRITEINEKLFF	TGCGCCAGCAGCCGTATCACGGAGATTAATGAAAAACTGTTTTTT
TRBV10-3	.	TRBJ1-2	TRBD1	CAISELFTGDGYTF	TGTGCCATCAGTGAGTTGTTCACAGGGGATGGCTACACCTTC
TRBV7-2	.	TRBJ2-7	.	CASSLVSYEQYF	TGTGCCAGCAGCTTAGTTTCATACGAGCAGTACTTC
TRBV4-3	.	TRBJ1-3	.	CASSQDRPGAPGNTIYF	TGCGCCAGCAGCCAAGACCGCCCGGGGGCTCCTGGAAACACCATATATTTT
TRBV5-1	.	TRBJ1-4	.	CASSYIGQGGEKLFF	TGCGCCAGCAGCTATATTGGGCAGGGTGGTGAAAAACTGTTTTTT
TRBV18	.	TRBJ1-1	.	CASSPPGGTEAFF	TGTGCCAGCTCACCCCCGGGGGGCACTGAAGCTTTCTTT
TRBV11-1	.	TRBJ1-2	.	CASSLDPNRGYGYTF	TGTGCCAGCAGCTTAGACCCCAATCGGGGATATGGCTACACCTTC
TRBV18	.	TRBJ1-1	.	CASSPDPNTEAFF	TGTGCCAGCTCACCGGACCCGAACACTGAAGCTTTCTTT
TRBV9	.	TRBJ2-2	.	CASATGSPGELFF	TGTGCCAGCGCCACCGGGAGCCCCGGGGAGCTGTTTTTT
TRBV5-8	.	TRBJ2-3	.	CASSPNRPGDTQYF	TGTGCCAGCAGCCCCAACCGACCCGGAGATACGCAGTATTTT
TRBV7-2	.	TRBJ2-1	.	CASSSQAVYNEQFF	TGTGCCAGCAGCTCTCAGGCAGTCTACAATGAGCAGTTCTTC
TRBV19	.	TRBJ1-1	.	CASSIPLNTEANTEAFF	TGTGCCAGTAGTATACCGCTTAACACGGAGGCGAACACTGAAGCTTTCTTT
TRBV19	.	TRBJ2-2	.	CATPREQGTGELFF	TGTGCCACCCCGCGGGAACAGGGCACCGGGGAGCTGTTTTTT